The rows below give T cell receptor beta chains drawn from one sample of a study of graft-versus-host responses after intestinal transplantation. Repertoires were generated with immunoSEQ multiplex PCR, while TCRdb's copy carries only in-frame clones and drops some. The table has about 12,000 clones, 70% to 80% seen once. The sequencing here drew on ileum tissue, taken roughly 140 days after intestinal transplantation. Receptors were obtained from a human patient who received an intestinal transplant, so some T cells may come from the graft donor. Both conserved end residues are part of each CDR3. Each record gives: V gene, clone size, D gene, J gene, CDR3 protein, CDR3 DNA. A D gene is named only where the DNA matches it firmly. Part of the rows lack a size; the others show once, few, many or a class for expanded clones.

>TRBV5-1|.|.|TRBJ2-3
CASSDREHRTDTQYF
TGCGCCAGCAGCGATCGCGAGCACCGCACAGATACGCAGTATTTT
>TRBV2|.|TRBD1|TRBJ1-3
CASSQTGGNGNTIYF
TGTGCCAGCAGCCAGACAGGGGGAAATGGAAACACCATATATTTT
>TRBV5-1|.|.|TRBJ1-1
CASSSDWNTEAFF
TGCGCCAGCAGCTCAGACTGGAACACTGAAGCTTTCTTT
>TRBV4-2|.|TRBD2|TRBJ2-5
CASSQDTRGLAGEETQYF
TGTGCCAGCAGCCAAGATACGAGAGGCCTAGCGGGAGAGGAGACCCAGTACTTC
>TRBV5-1|few|.|TRBJ2-2
CASSLTGITGELFF
TGCGCCAGCAGCTTGACGGGAATCACCGGGGAGCTGTTTTTT
>TRBV7-2|.|.|TRBJ1-1
CASSPWGPNTEAFF
TGTGCCAGCAGCCCGTGGGGGCCGAACACTGAAGCTTTCTTT
>TRBV9|.|.|TRBJ1-3
CASSVGVGNTIYF
TGTGCCAGCAGCGTAGGAGTTGGAAACACCATATATTTT
>TRBV11-3|.|TRBD1|TRBJ2-7
CASSSGQASYEQYF
TGTGCCAGCAGCTCGGGACAGGCATCCTACGAGCAGTACTTC
>TRBV2|few|.|TRBJ1-3
CASSEHSSGNTIYF
TGTGCCAGCAGTGAGCATAGCTCTGGAAACACCATATATTTT
>TRBV18|.|.|TRBJ2-5
CTSSPPNQETQYF
TGTACCAGCTCACCACCTAACCAAGAGACCCAGTACTTC
>TRBV5-6|once|TRBD2|TRBJ2-3
CASSLAPTSGGVPDTQYF
TGTGCCAGCAGCTTGGCCCCAACTAGCGGGGGGGTTCCAGATACGCAGTATTTT
>TRBV6-5|.|.|TRBJ2-1
CASSLGGEQFF
TGTGCCAGCAGTCTAGGGGGTGAGCAGTTCTTC
>TRBV11-3|.|.|TRBJ2-1
CASSLGPLVEQFF
TGTGCCAGCAGCTTAGGTCCGTTAGTTGAGCAGTTCTTC
>TRBV2|once|.|TRBJ2-1
CASRHYRSYNEQFF
TGTGCCAGCCGCCACTACCGCTCCTACAATGAGCAGTTCTTC
>TRBV9|once|.|TRBJ1-6
CASSLDRNSPLHF
TGTGCCAGCAGCCTTGACAGGAATTCACCCCTCCACTTT
>TRBV4-1|.|.|TRBJ2-1
CASSQDAAVSWQFF
TGCGCCAGCAGCCAAGATGCTGCGGTAAGTTGGCAGTTCTTC
>TRBV27|.|TRBD1|TRBJ1-5
CASSQGAHQPQHF
TGTGCCAGCAGCCAGGGGGCTCATCAGCCCCAGCATTTT
>TRBV6-5|.|TRBD2|TRBJ2-1
CASTPGTRADEQFF
TGTGCCAGCACCCCCGGGACTAGAGCAGATGAGCAGTTCTTC
>TRBV5-4|.|.|TRBJ2-3
CASTGGGVGRMDTQYF
TGTGCCAGCACGGGGGGCGGAGTAGGGAGGATGGATACGCAGTATTTT
>TRBV4-2|.|TRBD2|TRBJ2-5
CASSQDLASGETQYF
TGTGCCAGCAGCCAAGATTTGGCTAGCGGCGAGACCCAGTACTTC
>TRBV29-1|.|TRBD2|TRBJ2-7
CSVGGGTGTITYEQYF
TGCAGCGTTGGGGGGGGAACCGGGACCATCACCTACGAGCAGTACTTC
>TRBV5-4|.|.|TRBJ2-7
CASSLDRGGPATYEQYF
TGTGCCAGCAGCTTGGACAGGGGGGGACCCGCAACCTACGAGCAGTACTTC
>TRBV7-3|.|.|TRBJ2-2
CASSPGDTNTGELFF
TGCGCCAGCAGCCCGGGGGATACGAACACCGGGGAGCTGTTTTTT
>TRBV6-1|.|.|TRBJ1-2
CASSDQVPYGYTF
TGTGCCAGCAGTGACCAGGTCCCCTATGGCTACACCTTC
>TRBV21-1|.|.|TRBJ2-7
CASSKGGEQGRQYF
TGTGCCAGCAGCAAGGGTGGCGAGCAGGGTCGGCAGTACTTC
>TRBV7-9|few|.|TRBJ1-4
CAARGPTNEKLFF
TGTGCCGCACGAGGCCCAACTAATGAAAAACTGTTTTTT
>TRBV7-3|.|TRBD2|TRBJ2-7
CASSLLAGGYEQYF
TGTGCCAGCAGCTTACTAGCGGGGGGCTACGAGCAGTACTTC
>TRBV9|.|.|TRBJ1-1
CASSLLLGQSPNTEAFF
TGTGCCAGCAGTCTACTACTTGGACAGTCACCGAACACTGAAGCTTTCTTT
>TRBV19|.|.|TRBJ2-5
CASSHRGETQYF
TGTGCCAGTAGCCATAGAGGGGAGACCCAGTACTTC
>TRBV5-4|.|.|TRBJ2-3
CASSSRLSGSTDTQYF
TGTGCCAGCAGCTCCCGATTGTCGGGTTCCACAGATACGCAGTATTTT
>TRBV9|.|TRBD2|TRBJ2-5
CASSARGGETQYF
TGTGCCAGCAGCGCGCGGGGGGGGGAGACCCAGTACTTC
>TRBV14|.|TRBD2|TRBJ2-1
CASSPRTSTRYNEQFF
TGTGCCAGCAGCCCCCGGACTAGTACCCGGTACAATGAGCAGTTCTTC
>TRBV18|.|.|TRBJ1-3
CASSPSLQQGSGNTIYF
TGTGCCAGCTCACCGTCTCTCCAACAGGGTTCTGGAAACACCATATATTTT
>TRBV13|.|TRBD1|TRBJ2-1
CASSPGQAKFVDEQFF
TGTGCCAGCAGCCCCGGACAGGCTAAATTTGTAGATGAGCAGTTCTTC
>TRBV10-1|.|.|TRBJ1-4
CASSLSGLRPTNEKLFF
TGCGCCAGCAGCCTATCAGGACTGAGACCAACTAATGAAAAACTGTTTTTT
>TRBV6-6|.|.|TRBJ2-3
CASSPKPQATDTQYF
TGTGCCAGCAGTCCGAAGCCCCAGGCCACAGATACGCAGTATTTT
>TRBV29-1|.|TRBD2|TRBJ2-1
CSVSPWTSGRAAYNEQFF
TGCAGCGTTTCTCCCTGGACTAGCGGGAGGGCCGCCTACAATGAGCAGTTCTTC
>TRBV6-1|.|.|TRBJ2-3
CASSGVSGGTDTQYF
TGTGCCAGCAGTGGGGTTTCGGGGGGCACAGATACGCAGTATTTT
>TRBV6-1|.|.|TRBJ2-5
CASSEITRGTQYF
TGTGCCAGCAGTGAGATAACACGAGGGACCCAGTACTTC
>TRBV18|once|TRBD1|TRBJ2-5
CASSLTGGRQETQYF
TGTGCCAGCTCACTAACAGGGGGCAGGCAAGAGACCCAGTACTTC